This record looks at one T cell receptor beta chain sequence and its context. The record originates from a study of OX40 agonist ivuxolimab in advanced cancers. About the study: The patients received agonistic anti-OX40 (CD134) antibody ivuxolimab. Partial responses were achieved by three patients, one with hepatocellular carcinoma and two with cutaneous melanoma.

Germline CDR1 SGHRS, CDR2 YFSETQ. Losses at the gene ends were 6 bases for V and 3 bases for J; bases not matched to a gene: 5. This CDR3 has 13 residues. Profiled with immunoSEQ multiplex PCR; TCRdb holds only in-frame clones, not every one. Found here are about 73,000 clones, approximately 90% of them singletons; the top ten hold 0.45% to 0.55%. The starting material was CD4+ or CD8+ T cells sorted from blood, obtained in a trial of the OX40 agonist ivuxolimab. The origin of this receptor is an adult with an advanced solid tumor such as melanoma, head and neck, liver or kidney cancer. The genes are TRBV5-1 and TRBJ2-5; the match to TRBD2 covers 7 bases. The CDR3 DNA sequence: TGCGCCAGCACCCTGGGGGGGGAAGAGACCCAGTACTTC. This sequence encodes CASTLGGEETQYF.